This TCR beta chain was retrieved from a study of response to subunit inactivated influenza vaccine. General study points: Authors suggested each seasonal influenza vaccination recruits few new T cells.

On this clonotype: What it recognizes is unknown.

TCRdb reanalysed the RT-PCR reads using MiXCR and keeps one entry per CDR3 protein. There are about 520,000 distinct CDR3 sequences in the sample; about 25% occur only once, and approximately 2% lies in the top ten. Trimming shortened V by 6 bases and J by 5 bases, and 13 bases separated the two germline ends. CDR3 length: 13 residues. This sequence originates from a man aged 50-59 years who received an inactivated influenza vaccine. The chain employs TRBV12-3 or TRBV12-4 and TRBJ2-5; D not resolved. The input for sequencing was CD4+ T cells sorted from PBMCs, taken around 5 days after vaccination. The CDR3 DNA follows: TGTGCCAGCAGCAACCACCGAAGGGAGACCCAGTACTTC. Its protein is CASSNHRRETQYF.